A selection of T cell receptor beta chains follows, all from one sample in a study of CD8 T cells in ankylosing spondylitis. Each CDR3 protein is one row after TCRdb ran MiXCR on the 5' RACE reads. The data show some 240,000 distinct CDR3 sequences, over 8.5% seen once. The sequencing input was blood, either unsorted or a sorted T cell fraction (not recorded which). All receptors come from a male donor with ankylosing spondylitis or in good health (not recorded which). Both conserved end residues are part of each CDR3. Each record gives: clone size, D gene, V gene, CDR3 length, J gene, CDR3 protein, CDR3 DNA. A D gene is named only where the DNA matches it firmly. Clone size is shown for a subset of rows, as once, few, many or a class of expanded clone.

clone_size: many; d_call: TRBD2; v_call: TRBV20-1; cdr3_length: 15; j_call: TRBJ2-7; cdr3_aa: CSAQRDLAGPYEQYF; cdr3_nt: TGCAGTGCCCAGAGGGATCTAGCGGGACCCTACGAGCAGTACTTC
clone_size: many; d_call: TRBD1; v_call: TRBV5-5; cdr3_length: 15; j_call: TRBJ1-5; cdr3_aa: CASSGGQGASQPQHF; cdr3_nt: TGTGCCAGCAGCGGGGGACAGGGGGCGAGTCAGCCCCAGCATTTT
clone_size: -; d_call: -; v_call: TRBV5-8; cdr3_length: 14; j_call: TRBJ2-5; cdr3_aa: CASSPPDREETQYF; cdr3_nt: TGTGCCAGCAGCCCGCCGGACAGAGAAGAGACCCAGTACTTC
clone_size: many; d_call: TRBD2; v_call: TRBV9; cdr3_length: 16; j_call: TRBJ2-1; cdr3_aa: CASSVVGGSAYGEQFF; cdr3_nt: TGTGCCAGCAGCGTAGTGGGCGGGAGCGCGTATGGTGAGCAGTTCTTC
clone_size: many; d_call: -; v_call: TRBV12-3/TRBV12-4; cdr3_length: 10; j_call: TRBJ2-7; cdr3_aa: CASRNYEQYF; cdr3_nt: TGTGCCAGCAGAAACTACGAGCAGTACTTC
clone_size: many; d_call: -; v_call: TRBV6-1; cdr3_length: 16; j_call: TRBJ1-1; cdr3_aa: CASRLSPPGAGTEAFF; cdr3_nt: TGTGCCAGCAGGCTCAGCCCGCCGGGGGCTGGCACTGAAGCTTTCTTT
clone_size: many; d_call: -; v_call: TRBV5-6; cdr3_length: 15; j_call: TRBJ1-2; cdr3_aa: CASSLAGALNYGYTF; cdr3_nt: TGTGCCAGCAGCTTGGCGGGAGCCCTTAACTATGGCTACACCTTC
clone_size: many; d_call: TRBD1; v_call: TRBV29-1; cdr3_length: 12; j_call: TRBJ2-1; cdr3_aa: CSVAGQGNEQFF; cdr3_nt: TGCAGCGTCGCGGGACAGGGTAATGAGCAGTTCTTC
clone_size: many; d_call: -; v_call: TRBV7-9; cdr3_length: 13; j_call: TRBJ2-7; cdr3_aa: CASSLANSYEQYF; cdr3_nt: TGTGCCAGCAGCTTAGCGAACAGCTACGAGCAGTACTTC
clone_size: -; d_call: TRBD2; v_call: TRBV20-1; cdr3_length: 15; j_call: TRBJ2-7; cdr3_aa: CSASSGAGAVYEQYF; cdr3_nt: TGCAGTGCTAGTTCCGGAGCGGGGGCCGTTTACGAGCAGTACTTC
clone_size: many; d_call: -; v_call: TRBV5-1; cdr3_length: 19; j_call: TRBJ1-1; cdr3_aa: CASSLEALRALSLNTEAFF; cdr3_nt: TGCGCCAGCAGCTTGGAGGCTTTGCGGGCCCTCTCCCTGAACACTGAAGCTTTCTTT
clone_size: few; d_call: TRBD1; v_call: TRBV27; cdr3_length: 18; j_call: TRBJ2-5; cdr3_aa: CASSLRSWTGAAGETQYF; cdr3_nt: TGTGCCAGCAGTCTCCGCTCTTGGACAGGGGCGGCGGGAGAGACCCAGTACTTC
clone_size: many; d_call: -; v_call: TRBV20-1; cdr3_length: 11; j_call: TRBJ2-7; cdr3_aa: CSASSGTEQYF; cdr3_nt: TGCAGTGCTAGTTCTGGTACCGAGCAGTACTTC
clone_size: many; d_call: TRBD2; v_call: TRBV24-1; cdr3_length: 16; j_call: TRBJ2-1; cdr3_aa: CATSDSSLGGFNEQFF; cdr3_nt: TGTGCCACCAGTGATTCATCCCTGGGGGGGTTCAATGAGCAGTTCTTC
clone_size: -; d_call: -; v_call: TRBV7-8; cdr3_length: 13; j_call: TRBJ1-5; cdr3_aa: CASSPNLSSPQHF; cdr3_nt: TGTGCCAGCAGCCCTAATCTTAGTTCACCCCAGCATTTT
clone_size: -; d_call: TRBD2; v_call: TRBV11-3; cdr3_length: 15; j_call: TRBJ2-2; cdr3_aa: CASSFFREGAGELFF; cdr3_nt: TGTGCCAGCAGCTTCTTTCGGGAGGGCGCCGGGGAGCTGTTTTTT
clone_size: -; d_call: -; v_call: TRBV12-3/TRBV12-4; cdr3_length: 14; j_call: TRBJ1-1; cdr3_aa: CASSFPTVNTEAFF; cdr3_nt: TGTGCCAGCAGTTTTCCCACAGTGAACACTGAAGCTTTCTTT
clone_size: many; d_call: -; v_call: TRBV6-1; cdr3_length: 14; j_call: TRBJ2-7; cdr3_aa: CASTPRRDSYEQYF; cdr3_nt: TGTGCCAGCACCCCTCGAAGAGACAGCTACGAGCAGTACTTC
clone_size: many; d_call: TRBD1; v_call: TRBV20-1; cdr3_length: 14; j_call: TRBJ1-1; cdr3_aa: CSARVRGERTEAFF; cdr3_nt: TGCAGTGCTAGAGTCAGGGGGGAAAGGACTGAAGCTTTCTTT
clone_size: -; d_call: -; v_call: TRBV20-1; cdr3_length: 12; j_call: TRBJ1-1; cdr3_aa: CSATRRNTEAFF; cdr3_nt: TGCAGTGCCACAAGGCGGAACACTGAAGCTTTCTTT
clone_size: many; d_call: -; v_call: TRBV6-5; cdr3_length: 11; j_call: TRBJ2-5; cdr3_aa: CASSSRWTQYF; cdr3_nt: TGTGCCAGCAGTTCGCGGTGGACCCAGTACTTC
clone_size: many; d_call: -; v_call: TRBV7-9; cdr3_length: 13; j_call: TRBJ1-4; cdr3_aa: CASSFVSFGGLFF; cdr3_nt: TGTGCCAGCAGCTTCGTCTCCTTTGGCGGCCTGTTTTTT
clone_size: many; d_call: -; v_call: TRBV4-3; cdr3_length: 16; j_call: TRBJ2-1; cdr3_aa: CASSQDRTISYNEQFF; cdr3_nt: TGCGCCAGCAGCCAAGATCGAACAATCTCCTACAATGAGCAGTTCTTC
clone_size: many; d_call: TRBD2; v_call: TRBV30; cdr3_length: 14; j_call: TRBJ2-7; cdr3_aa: CAWSVQGGTSDQYF; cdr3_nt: TGTGCCTGGAGTGTACAAGGTGGGACTAGCGACCAGTACTTC
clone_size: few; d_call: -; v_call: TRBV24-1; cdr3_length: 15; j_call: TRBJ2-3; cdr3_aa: CATSDFAGYGDTQYF; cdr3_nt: TGTGCCACCAGTGATTTTGCGGGGTATGGAGATACGCAGTATTTT
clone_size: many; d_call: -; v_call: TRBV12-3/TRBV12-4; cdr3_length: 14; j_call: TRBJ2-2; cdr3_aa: CASSFGWNTGELFF; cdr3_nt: TGTGCCAGCAGTTTCGGATGGAACACCGGGGAGCTGTTTTTT
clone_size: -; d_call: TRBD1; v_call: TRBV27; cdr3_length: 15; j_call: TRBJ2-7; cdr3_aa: CASSPYRGLSYEQYF; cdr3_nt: TGTGCCAGCAGTCCTTACAGGGGGCTGTCCTACGAGCAGTACTTC
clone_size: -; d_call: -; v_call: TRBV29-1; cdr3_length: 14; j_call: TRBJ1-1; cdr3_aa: CSVGFRTANTEAFF; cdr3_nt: TGCAGCGTTGGATTTAGGACGGCGAACACTGAAGCTTTCTTT
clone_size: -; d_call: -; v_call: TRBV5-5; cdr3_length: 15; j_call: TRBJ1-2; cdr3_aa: CASSFTGSSNYGYTF; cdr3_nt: TGTGCCAGCAGCTTTACAGGTTCCTCTAACTATGGCTACACCTTC
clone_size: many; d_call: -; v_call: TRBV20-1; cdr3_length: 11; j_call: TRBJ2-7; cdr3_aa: CSATGPYEQYF; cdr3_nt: TGCAGTGCTACCGGGCCCTACGAGCAGTACTTC
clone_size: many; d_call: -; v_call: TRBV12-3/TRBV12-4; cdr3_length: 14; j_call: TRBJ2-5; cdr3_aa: CASSLGGRRETQYF; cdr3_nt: TGTGCCAGCAGTTTGGGGGGACGACGAGAGACCCAGTACTTC
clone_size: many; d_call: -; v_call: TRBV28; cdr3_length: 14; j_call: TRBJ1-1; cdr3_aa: CASSPPGENTEAFF; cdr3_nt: TGTGCCAGCAGCCCCCCTGGGGAGAACACTGAAGCTTTCTTT
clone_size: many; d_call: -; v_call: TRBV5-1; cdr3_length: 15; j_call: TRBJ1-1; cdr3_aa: CASSLGGAGGTEAFF; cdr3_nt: TGCGCCAGCAGCTTGGGGGGGGCTGGAGGCACTGAAGCTTTCTTT
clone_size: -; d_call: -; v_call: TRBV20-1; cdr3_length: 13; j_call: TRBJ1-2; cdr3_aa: CSAQSGSYYGYTF; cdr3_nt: TGCAGCGCCCAATCTGGCAGCTACTATGGCTACACCTTC